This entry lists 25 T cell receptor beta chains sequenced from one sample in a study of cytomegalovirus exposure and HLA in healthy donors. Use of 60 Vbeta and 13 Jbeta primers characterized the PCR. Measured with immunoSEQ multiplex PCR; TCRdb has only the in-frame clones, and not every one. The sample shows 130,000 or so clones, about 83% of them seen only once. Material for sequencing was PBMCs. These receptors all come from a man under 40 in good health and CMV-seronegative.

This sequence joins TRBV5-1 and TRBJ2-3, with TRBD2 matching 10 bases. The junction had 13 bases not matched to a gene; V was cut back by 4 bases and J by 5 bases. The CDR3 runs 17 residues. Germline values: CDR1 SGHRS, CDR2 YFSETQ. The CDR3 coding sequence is TGCGCCAGCAGCACCGGGACTAGCGTCCGGGATCAAGATACGCAGTATTTT. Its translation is CASSTGTSVRDQDTQYF.

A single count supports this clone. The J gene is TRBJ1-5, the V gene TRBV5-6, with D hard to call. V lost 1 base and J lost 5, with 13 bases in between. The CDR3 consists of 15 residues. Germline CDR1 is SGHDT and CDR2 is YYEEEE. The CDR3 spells CASSLIRQRDQPQHF. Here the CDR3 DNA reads TGTGCCAGCAGCTTGATAAGGCAGCGAGATCAGCCCCAGCATTTT. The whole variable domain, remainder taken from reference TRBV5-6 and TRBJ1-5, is DAGVTQSPTHLIKTRGQQVTLRCSPKSGHDTVSWYQQALGQGPQFIFQYYEEEERQRGNFPDRFSGHQFPNYSSELNVNALLLGDSALYLCASSLIRQRDQPQHFGDGTRLSIL.

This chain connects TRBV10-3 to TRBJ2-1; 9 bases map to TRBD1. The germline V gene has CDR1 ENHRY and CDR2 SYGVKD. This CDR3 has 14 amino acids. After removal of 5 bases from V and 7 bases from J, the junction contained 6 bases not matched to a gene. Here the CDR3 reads CAISQGQGQNEQFF. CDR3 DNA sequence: TGTGCCATCAGTCAAGGACAGGGGCAGAATGAGCAGTTCTTC.

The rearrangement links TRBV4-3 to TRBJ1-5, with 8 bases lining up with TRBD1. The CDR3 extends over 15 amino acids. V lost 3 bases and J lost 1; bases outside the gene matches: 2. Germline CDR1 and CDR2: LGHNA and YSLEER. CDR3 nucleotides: TGCGCCAGCAGCCAGTGGACAGGGAGCAATCAGCCCCAGCATTTT. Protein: CASSQWTGSNQPQHF.

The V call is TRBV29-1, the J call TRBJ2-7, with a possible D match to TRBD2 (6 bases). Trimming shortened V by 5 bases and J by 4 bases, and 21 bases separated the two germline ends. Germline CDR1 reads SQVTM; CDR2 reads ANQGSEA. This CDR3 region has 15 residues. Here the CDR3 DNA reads TGCAGCGTTTCCAGGGAGGCCCACTCCTCTTACGAGCAGTACTTC. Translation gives CSVSREAHSSYEQYF.

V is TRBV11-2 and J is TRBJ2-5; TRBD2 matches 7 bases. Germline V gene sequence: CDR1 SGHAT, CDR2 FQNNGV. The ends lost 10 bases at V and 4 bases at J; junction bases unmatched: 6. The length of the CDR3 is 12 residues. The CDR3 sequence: CATNGGGETQYF. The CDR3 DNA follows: TGTGCCACCAATGGCGGGGGAGAGACCCAGTACTTC.

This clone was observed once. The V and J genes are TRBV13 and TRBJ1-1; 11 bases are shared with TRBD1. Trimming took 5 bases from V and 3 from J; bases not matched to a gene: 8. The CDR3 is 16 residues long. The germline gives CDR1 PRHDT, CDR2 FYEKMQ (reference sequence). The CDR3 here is CASSPGTGGKYTEAFF. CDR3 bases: TGTGCCAGCAGCCCGGGGACAGGGGGAAAGTACACTGAAGCTTTCTTT.

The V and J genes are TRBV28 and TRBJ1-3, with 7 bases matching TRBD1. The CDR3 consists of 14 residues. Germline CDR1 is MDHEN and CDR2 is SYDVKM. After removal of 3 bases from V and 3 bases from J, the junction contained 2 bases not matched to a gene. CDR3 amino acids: CASSLTGRGNTIYF. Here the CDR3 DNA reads TGTGCCAGCAGTTTGACAGGGCGTGGAAACACCATATATTTT.

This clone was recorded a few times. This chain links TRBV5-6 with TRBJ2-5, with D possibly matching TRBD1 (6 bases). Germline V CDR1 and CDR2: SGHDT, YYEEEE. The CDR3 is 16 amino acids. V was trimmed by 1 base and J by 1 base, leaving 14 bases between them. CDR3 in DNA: TGTGCCAGCAGCTTGACAGGGTGGGCCTTCCAAGAGACCCAGTACTTC. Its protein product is CASSLTGWAFQETQYF.

CDR3 DNA: TGCGCCAGCAGAGCTAGCGGGGGGTACAATGAGCAGTTCTTC. This codes for CASRASGGYNEQFF. The rearrangement joins TRBV4-1 to TRBJ2-1, with TRBD2 matching over 11 bases. Germline V lookup: CDR1 MGHRA, CDR2 YSYEKL. The V gene end was trimmed by 6 bases and the J gene end by 4 bases; junction bases not matched to a gene: 2. CDR3 length: 14 amino acids.

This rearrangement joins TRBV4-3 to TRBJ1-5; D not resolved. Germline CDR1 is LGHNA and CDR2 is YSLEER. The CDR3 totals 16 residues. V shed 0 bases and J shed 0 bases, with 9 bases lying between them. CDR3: CASSQESGNSNQPQHF. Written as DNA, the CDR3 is TGCGCCAGCAGCCAAGAGAGCGGGAATAGCAATCAGCCCCAGCATTTT.

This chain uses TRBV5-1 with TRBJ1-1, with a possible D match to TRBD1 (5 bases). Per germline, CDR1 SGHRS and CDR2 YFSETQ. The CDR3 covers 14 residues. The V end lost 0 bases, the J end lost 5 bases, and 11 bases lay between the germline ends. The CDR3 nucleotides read TGCGCCAGCAGCTTGGTGGCAGGGAGGACTGAAGCTTTCTTT. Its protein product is CASSLVAGRTEAFF.

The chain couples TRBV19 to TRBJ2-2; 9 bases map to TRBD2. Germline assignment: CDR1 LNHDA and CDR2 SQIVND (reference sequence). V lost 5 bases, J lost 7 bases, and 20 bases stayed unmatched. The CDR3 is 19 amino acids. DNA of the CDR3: TGTGCCAGTAGTCCTATAGCGGGGGTTAGCCCCACCAAGGACGGGGAGCTGTTTTTT. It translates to CASSPIAGVSPTKDGELFF.

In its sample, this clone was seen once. Here the CDR3 DNA reads TGTGCCAGCATTCTACGAGGGGGACGAAATTCACCCCTCCACTTT. This translates into CASILRGGRNSPLHF. The chain is built from TRBV28 and TRBJ1-6; D may be TRBD1 (6 bases). Deletions cut 7 bases from V and 7 bases from J, with 17 bases between. The CDR3 consists of 15 residues. Germline assignment: CDR1 MDHEN and CDR2 SYDVKM.

CDR3 in amino acids: CSVVLGVTNTGELFF. For the CDR3, the DNA is TGCAGCGTTGTTCTCGGGGTTACGAACACCGGGGAGCTGTTTTTT. J is TRBJ2-2 and V is TRBV29-1, with D possibly TRBD2 on 5 matching bases. Germline CDR1 reads SQVTM; CDR2 reads ANQGSEA. Trimming took off 4 bases at V and 0 bases at J, with 12 bases between the two ends. This CDR3 contains 15 residues.

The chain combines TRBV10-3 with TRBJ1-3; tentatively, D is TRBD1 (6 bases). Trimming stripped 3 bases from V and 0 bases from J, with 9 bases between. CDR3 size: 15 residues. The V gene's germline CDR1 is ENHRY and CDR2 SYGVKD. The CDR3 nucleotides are TGTGCCATCAGTGACCAGGGACACTCTGGAAACACCATATATTTT. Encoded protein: CAISDQGHSGNTIYF.

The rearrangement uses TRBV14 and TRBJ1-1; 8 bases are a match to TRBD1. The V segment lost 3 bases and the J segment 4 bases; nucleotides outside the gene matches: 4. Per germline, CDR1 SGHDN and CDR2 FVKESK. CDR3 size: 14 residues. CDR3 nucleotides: TGTGCCAGCAGCCAGGCTACAGGGGGCACTGAAGCTTTCTTT. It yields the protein CASSQATGGTEAFF.

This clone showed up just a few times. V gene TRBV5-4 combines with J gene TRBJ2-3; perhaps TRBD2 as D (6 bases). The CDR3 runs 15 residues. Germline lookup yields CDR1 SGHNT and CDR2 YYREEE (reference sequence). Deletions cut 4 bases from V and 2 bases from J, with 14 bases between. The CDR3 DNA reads TGTGCCAGCAGCCCTCTAGCGCCACACACAGATACGCAGTATTTT. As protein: CASSPLAPHTDTQYF.

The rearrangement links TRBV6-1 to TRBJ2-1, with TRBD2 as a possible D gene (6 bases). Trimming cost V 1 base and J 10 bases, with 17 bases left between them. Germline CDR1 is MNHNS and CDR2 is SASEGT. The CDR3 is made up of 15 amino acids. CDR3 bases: TGTGCCAGCAGTGAAGGGCGGGACCCCGATGGGGAGCAGTTCTTC. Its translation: CASSEGRDPDGEQFF.

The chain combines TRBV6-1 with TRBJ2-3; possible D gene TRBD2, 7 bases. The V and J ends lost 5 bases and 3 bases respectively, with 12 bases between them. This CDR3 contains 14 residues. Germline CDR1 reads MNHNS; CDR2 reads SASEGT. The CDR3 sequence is CASSRGRETDTQYF. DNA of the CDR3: TGTGCCAGCAGTCGGGGGCGGGAGACAGATACGCAGTATTTT.

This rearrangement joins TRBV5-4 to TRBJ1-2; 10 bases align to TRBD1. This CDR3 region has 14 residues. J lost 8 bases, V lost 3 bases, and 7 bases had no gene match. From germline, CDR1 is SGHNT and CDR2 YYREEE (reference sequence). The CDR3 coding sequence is TGTGCCAGCAGCTCCCCCGGGACAGGGGACGGCTACACCTTC. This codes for CASSSPGTGDGYTF.

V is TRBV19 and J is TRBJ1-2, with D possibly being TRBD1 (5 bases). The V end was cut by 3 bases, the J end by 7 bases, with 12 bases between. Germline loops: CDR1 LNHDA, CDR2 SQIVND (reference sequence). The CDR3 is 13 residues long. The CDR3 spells CASSILSRGGYTF. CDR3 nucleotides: TGTGCCAGTAGTATCCTCTCAAGGGGTGGCTACACCTTC. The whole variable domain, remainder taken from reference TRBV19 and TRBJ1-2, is DGGITQSPKYLFRKEGQNVTLSCEQNLNHDAMYWYRQDPGQGLRLIYYSQIVNDFQKGDIAEGYSVSREKKESFPLTVTSAQKNPTAFYLCASSILSRGGYTFGSGTRLTVV.

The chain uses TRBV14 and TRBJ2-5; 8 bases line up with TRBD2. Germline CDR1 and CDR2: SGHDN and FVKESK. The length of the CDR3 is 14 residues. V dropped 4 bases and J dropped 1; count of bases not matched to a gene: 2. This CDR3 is CASSLTSGQETQYF. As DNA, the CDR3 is TGTGCCAGCAGCCTCACTAGCGGCCAAGAGACCCAGTACTTC.

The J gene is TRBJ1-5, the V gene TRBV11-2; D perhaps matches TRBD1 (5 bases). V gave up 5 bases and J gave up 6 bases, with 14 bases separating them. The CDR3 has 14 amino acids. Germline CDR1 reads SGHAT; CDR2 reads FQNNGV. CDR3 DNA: TGTGCCAGCAGCCCTCCTGGGACTGGTCAGCCCCAGCATTTT. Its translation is CASSPPGTGQPQHF.

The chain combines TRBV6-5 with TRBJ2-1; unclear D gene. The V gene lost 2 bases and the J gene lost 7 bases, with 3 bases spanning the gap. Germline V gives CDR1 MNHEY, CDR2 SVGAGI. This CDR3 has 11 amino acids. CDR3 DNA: TGTGCCAGCAGTTACGAGAATGAGCAGTTCTTC. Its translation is CASSYENEQFF.